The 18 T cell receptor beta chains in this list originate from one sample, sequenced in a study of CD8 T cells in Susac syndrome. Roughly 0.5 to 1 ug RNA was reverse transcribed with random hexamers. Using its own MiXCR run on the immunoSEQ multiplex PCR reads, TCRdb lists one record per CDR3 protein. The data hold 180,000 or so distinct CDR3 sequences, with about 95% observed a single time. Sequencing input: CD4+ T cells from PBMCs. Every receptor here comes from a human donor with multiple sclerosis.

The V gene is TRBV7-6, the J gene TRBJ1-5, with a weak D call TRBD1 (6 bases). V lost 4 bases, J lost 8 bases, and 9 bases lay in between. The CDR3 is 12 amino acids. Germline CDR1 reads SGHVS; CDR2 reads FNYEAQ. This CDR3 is CASSSRGEPQHF. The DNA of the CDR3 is TGTGCCAGCAGCTCCAGGGGAGAGCCCCAGCATTTT. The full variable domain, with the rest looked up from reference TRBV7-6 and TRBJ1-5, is GAGVSQSPRYKVTKRGQDVALRCDPISGHVSLYWYRQALGQGPEFLTYFNYEAQQDKSGLPNDRFSAERPEGSISTLTIQRTEQRDSAMYRCASSSRGEPQHFGDGTRLSIL.

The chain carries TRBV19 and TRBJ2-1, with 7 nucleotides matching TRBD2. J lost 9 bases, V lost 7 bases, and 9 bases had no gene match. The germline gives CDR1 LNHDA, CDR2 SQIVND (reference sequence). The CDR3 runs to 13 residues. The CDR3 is CASNGGRVSEQFF. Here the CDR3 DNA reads TGTGCCAGTAACGGAGGGAGGGTGAGTGAGCAGTTCTTC.

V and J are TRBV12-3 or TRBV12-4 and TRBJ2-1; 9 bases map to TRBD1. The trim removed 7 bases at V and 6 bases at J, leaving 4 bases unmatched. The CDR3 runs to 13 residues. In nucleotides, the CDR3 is TGTGCCAGCATAGGGACAGGGATCAATGAGCAGTTCTTC. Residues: CASIGTGINEQFF.

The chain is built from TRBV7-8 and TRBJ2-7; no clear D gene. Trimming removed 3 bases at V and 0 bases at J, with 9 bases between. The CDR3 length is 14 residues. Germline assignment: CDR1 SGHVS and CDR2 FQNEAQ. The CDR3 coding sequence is TGTGCCAGCAGCTTTACGGTCAGCTCCTACGAGCAGTACTTC. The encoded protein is CASSFTVSSYEQYF.

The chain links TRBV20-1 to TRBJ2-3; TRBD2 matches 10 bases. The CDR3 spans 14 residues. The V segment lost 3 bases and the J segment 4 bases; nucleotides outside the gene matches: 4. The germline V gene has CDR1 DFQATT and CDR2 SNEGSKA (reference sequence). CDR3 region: CSARSSGGSDTQYF. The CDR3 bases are TGCAGTGCTAGGAGTAGCGGGGGGTCAGATACGCAGTATTTT.

CDR3 nucleotide sequence: TGTGCCAGCAGTGAGCTCCGGAACACCGGGGAGCTGTTTTTT. Its translation is CASSELRNTGELFF. The chain is built from TRBV25-1 and TRBJ2-2, with unresolved D. The CDR3 is 14 residues long. V lost 3 bases, J lost 1 base, and 6 bases lay in between. CDR1 and CDR2 (germline): MGHDK, SYGVNS. Based on the CDR3 plus reference TRBV25-1 and TRBJ2-2, the full variable domain is EADIYQTPRYLVIGTGKKITLECSQTMGHDKMYWYQQDPGMELHLIHYSYGVNSTEKGDLSSESTVSRIRTEHFPLTLESARPSHTSQYLCASSELRNTGELFFGEGSRLTVL.

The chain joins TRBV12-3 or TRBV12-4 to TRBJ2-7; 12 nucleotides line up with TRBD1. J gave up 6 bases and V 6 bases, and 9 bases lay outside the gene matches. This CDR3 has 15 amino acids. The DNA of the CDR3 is TGTGCCAGCAGAGAACCGGGACAGGGGGCGCGCGAGCAGTACTTC. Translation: CASREPGQGAREQYF.

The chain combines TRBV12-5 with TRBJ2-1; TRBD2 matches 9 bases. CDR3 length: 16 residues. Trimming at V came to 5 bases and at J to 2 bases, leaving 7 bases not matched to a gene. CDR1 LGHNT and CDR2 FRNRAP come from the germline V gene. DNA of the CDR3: TGTGCTAGTGGTCCGGGAGCGGGGGGTACCTACAATGAGCAGTTCTTC. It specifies CASGPGAGGTYNEQFF.

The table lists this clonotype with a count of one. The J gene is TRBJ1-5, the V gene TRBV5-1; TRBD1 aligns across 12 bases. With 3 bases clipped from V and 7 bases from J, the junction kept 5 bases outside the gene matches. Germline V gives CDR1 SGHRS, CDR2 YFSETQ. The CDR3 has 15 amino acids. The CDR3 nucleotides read TGCGCCAGCAGCTCAGGGACAGGGGGCGTGCAGCCCCAGCATTTT. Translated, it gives CASSSGTGGVQPQHF.

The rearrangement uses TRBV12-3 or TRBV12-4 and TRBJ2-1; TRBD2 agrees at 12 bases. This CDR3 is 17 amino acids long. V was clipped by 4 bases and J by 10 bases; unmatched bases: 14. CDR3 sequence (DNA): TGTGCCAGCAGTTACGCACCGACTAGCGGGAGTATCGGCGAGCAGTTCTTC. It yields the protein CASSYAPTSGSIGEQFF.

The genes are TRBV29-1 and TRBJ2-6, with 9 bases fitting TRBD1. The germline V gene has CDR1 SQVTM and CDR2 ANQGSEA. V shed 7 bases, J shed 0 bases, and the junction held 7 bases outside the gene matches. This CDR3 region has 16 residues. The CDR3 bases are TGCAGCGCGGGGACAGGGTTTCACTCTGGGGCCAACGTCCTGACTTTC. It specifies CSAGTGFHSGANVLTF.

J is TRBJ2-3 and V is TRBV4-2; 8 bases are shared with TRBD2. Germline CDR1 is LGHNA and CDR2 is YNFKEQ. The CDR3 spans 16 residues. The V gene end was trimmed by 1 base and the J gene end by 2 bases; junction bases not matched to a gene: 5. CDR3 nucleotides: TGTGCCAGCAGCCAAGGCCGCGGGGGGACCACAGATACGCAGTATTTT. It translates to CASSQGRGGTTDTQYF.

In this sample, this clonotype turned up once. This CDR3 reads CASSRGDWDGGGYTF. CDR3 coding DNA: TGTGCCAGCAGTAGGGGGGACTGGGACGGCGGAGGCTACACCTTC. The J gene is TRBJ1-2, the V gene TRBV12-3 or TRBV12-4, with a possible D match to TRBD1 (6 bases). V was cut by 5 bases and J by 8 bases, with 21 bases left in between. The CDR3 runs to 15 residues.

The DNA for the CDR3 is TGTGCCAGTGACACCGGGGATTCCTTGAACACTGAAGCTTTCTTT. Encoded protein: CASDTGDSLNTEAFF. The chain links TRBV19 to TRBJ1-1; D remains ambiguous. CDR1 and CDR2 from the germline V gene are LNHDA and SQIVND (reference sequence). The length of the CDR3 is 15 residues. Trimming took off 8 bases at V and 0 bases at J, with 16 bases between the two ends.

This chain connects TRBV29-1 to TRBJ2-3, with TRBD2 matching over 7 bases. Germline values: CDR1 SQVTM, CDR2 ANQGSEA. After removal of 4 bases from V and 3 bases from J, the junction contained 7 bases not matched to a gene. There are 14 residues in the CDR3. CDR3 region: CSVGYGGMTDTQYF. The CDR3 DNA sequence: TGCAGCGTTGGGTACGGGGGGATGACAGATACGCAGTATTTT.

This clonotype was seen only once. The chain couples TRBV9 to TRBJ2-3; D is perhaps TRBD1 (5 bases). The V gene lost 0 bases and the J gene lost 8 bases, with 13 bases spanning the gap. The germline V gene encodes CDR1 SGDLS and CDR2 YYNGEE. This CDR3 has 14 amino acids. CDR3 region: CASSVDPGQGTQYF. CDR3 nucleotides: TGTGCCAGCAGCGTAGATCCGGGTCAGGGTACGCAGTATTTT.

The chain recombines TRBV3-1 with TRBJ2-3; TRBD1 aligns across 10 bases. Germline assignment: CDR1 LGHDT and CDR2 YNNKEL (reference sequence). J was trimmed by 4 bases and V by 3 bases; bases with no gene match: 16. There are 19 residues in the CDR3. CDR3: CASSQDSWGTGANSDTQYF. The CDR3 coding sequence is TGTGCCAGCAGCCAGGACTCCTGGGGGACAGGGGCAAATTCAGATACGCAGTATTTT.

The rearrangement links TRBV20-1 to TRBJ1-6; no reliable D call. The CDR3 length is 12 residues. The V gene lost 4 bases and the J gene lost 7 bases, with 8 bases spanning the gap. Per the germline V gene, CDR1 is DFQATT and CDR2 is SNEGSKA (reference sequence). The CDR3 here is CSATGGNSPLHF. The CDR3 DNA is TGCAGTGCTACGGGCGGCAATTCACCCCTCCACTTT.